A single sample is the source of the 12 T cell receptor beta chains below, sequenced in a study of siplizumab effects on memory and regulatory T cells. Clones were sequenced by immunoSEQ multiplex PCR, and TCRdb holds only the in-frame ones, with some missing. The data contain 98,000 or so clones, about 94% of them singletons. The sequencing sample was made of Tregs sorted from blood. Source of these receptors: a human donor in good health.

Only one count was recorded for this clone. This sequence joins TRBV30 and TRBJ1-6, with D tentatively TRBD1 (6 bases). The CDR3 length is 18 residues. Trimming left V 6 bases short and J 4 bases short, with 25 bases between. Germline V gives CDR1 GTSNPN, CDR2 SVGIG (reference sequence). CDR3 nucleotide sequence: TGTGCCTGCCCCGCGGGGGGCCACTCTATAATTTATAATTCACCCCTCCACTTT. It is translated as CACPAGGHSIIYNSPLHF. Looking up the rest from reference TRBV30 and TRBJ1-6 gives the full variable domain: SQTIHQWPATLVQPVGSPLSLECTVEGTSNPNLYWYRQAAGRGLQLLFYSVGIGQISSEVPQNLSASRPQDRQFILSSKKLLLSDSGFYLCACPAGGHSIIYNSPLHFGNGTRLTVT.

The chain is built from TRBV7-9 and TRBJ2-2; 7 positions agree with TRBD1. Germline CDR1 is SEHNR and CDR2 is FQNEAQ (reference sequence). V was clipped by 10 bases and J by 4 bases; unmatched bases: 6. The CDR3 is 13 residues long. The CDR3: CATRDRSTGELFF. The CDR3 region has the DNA TGTGCCACTCGGGACAGAAGCACCGGGGAGCTGTTTTTT.

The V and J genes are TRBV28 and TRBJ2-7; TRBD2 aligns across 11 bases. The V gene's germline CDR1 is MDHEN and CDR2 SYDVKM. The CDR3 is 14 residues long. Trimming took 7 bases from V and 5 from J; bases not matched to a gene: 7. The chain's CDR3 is CASTRSGRAHEQYF. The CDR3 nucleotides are TGTGCCAGCACCCGTAGCGGGAGGGCCCACGAGCAGTACTTC.

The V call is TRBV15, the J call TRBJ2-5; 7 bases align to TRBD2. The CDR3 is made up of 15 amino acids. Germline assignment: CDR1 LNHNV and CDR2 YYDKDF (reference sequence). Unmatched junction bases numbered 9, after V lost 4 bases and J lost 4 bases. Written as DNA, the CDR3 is TGTGCCACCAGCACTACAAGGACTAGAGGAGAGACCCAGTACTTC. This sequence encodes CATSTTRTRGETQYF.

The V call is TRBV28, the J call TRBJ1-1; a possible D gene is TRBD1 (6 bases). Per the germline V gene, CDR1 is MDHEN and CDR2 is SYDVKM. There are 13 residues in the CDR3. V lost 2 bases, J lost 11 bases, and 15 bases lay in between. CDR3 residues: CASSLIPPGDAFF. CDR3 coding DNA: TGTGCCAGCAGTTTAATCCCGCCAGGGGACGCTTTCTTT. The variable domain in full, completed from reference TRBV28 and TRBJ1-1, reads DVKVTQSSRYLVKRTGEKVFLECVQDMDHENMFWYRQDPGLGLRLIYFSYDVKMKEKGDIPEGYSVSREKKERFSLILESASTNQTSMYLCASSLIPPGDAFFGQGTRLTVV.

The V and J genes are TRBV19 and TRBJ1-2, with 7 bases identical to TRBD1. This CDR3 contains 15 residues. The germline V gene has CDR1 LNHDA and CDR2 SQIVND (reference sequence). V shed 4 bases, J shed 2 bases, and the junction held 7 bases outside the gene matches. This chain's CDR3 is CASSRAPQGNYGYTF. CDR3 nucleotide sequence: TGTGCCAGTAGTAGAGCCCCACAGGGGAACTATGGCTACACCTTC.

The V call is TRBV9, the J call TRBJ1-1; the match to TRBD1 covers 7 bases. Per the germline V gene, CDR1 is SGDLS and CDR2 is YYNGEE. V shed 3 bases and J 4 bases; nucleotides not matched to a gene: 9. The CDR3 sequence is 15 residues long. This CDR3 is CASSEYDRVGTEAFF. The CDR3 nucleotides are TGTGCCAGCAGCGAATATGACAGGGTAGGCACTGAAGCTTTCTTT.

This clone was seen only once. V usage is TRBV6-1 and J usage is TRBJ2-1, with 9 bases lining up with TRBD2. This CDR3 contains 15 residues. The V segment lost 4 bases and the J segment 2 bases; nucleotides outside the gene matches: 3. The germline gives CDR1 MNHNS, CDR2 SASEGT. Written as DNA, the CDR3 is TGTGCCAGCAGTGCGACTAGCGGAACCTACAATGAGCAGTTCTTC. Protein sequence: CASSATSGTYNEQFF.

The CDR3: CASSFGESEQFF. CDR3 bases: TGTGCCAGCAGTTTCGGGGAAAGTGAGCAGTTCTTC. This chain connects TRBV27 to TRBJ2-1; D perhaps matches TRBD2 (5 bases). CDR1 and CDR2 from the germline V gene are MNHEY and SMNVEV (reference sequence). With 3 bases removed from V and 9 bases from J, the gap between germline ends came to 9 bases. This CDR3 comprises 12 residues.

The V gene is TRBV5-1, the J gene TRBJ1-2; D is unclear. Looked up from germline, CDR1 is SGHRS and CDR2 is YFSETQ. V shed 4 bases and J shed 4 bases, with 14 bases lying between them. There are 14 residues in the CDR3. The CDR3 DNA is TGCGCCAGCAGCCTCGTCGGGGTTAGCTATGGCTACACCTTC. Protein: CASSLVGVSYGYTF.

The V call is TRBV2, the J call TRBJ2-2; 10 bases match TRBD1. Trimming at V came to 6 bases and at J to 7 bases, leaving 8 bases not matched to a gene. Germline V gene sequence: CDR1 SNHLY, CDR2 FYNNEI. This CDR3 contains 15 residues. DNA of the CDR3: TGTGCCAGCAGCAGAGACAGGGGGCGGGTCGGGGAGCTGTTTTTT. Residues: CASSRDRGRVGELFF.

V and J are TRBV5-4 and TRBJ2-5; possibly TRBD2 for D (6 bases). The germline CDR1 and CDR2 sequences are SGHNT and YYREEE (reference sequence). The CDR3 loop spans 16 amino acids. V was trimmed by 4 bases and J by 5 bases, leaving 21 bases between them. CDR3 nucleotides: TGTGCCAGCAGCGTGACTAGGCCCCTTGCCTTGGAGACCCAGTACTTC. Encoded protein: CASSVTRPLALETQYF. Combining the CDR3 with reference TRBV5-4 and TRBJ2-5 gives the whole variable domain ETGVTQSPTHLIKTRGQQVTLRCSSQSGHNTVSWYQQALGQGPQFIFQYYREEENGRGNFPPRFSGLQFPNYSSELNVNALELDDSALYLCASSVTRPLALETQYFGPGTRLLVL.